Listed here is a single T cell receptor beta chain. This clonotype appeared a single time. The antigen this receptor binds is unknown. No much larger clone is present one base from it, and per-base qualities are unavailable. A single read offers scant evidence. RNA was extracted using the RNeasy kit, and about 0.5 to 1 microgram was reverse transcribed with random hexamers. The immunoSEQ multiplex PCR assay, covering 54 Vbeta and 13 Jbeta segments, was used to amplify TCR beta CDR3 regions. To correct PCR amplification bias, a synthetic template baseline was used for both primer optimization and computational correction. Per the source publication's procedure: Reads were assigned to V, D and J genes according to IMGT and analyzed in immunoSEQ Analyzer, with only productive sequences retained. To calculate clonality, Shannon entropy was normalized by log2 of the number of productive unique sequences and then subtracted from one. For each patient and control, public and private clones were evaluated among the 100 most prevalent clones. Susac-specific clones were defined as absent from healthy and MS cohorts, approximately 1,000 published viral clones and other ImmuneACCESS disease sequences. TCRdb reanalyzed the raw reads on its own, using fastp at Q25 for trimming and MiXCR for clone calling, and kept in-frame beta chains. One record per CDR3 amino acid sequence lists the most common genes and DNA. These V and J calls originate from TCRdb's pipeline instead of the authors' own analysis. The sample table lists approximately 70,000 distinct CDR3 sequences, 96% of them with a count of one. Jointly, the top ten make up around 0.11% of the sample.

Peripheral blood CD8+ and CD4+ T cells from healthy donors, Susac syndrome patients and multiple sclerosis patients were profiled using high-throughput TCR beta sequencing. Treatment-naive patients with stable or active relapsing-remitting disease fulfilling revised McDonald criteria were used as multiple sclerosis controls. Bulk CD8+ and CD4+ T cells were purified by magnetic negative isolation, whereas CD8+ TEMRA cells were enriched by FACS. Blood was collected in EDTA tubes and processed within 24 hours, with PBMCs isolated through density gradient centrifugation. PBMCs intended for TCR sequencing were cryopreserved in liquid nitrogen and were subsequently thawed in a 37 degrees C water bath. The sorted or isolated CD4+, CD8+ and CD8+ TEMRA cells had a purity of 90% or higher. Spanning cysteine to phenylalanine, the CDR3 consists of 16 amino acids. The DNA shown is the 48-base CDR3, in frame from base 1. Via the germline V gene (reference sequence), CDR1 is LGHDT and CDR2 YNNKEL. For this chain, trimming is 6 bases at the V end and 2 bases at the J end, and the number of junction bases without a gene match is 5.

The data were taken from a study of CD8 T cells in Susac syndrome (dated by TCRdb to between 2018 and 2021). With respect to the entire study: Whether CD8+ T cell activation and differentiation in Susac syndrome was antigen driven was tested using repertoire sequencing. Results the study describes overall, beyond this receptor: The number of individuals in the TCR sequencing and HLA analysis was recognized as being relatively small.

The chain employs TRBV3-1 and TRBJ2-2, and TRBD1 aligns with 11 junction nucleotides. Input material: CD4+ T cells from PBMCs. The receptor comes from a human donor with multiple sclerosis. The nucleotide sequence is TGTGCCAGCAGTTTTCGGACAGGGGGCAACACCGGGGAGCTGTTTTTT. The resulting protein is CASSFRTGGNTGELFF. The reference TRBV3-1 and TRBJ2-2 proteins fill in what lies around the CDR3, so the full variable domain reads DTAVSQTPKYLVTQMGNDKSIKCEQNLGHDTMYWYKQDSKKFLKIMFSYNNKELIINETVPNRFSPKSPDKAHLNLHINSLELGDSAVYFCASSFRTGGNTGELFFGEGSRLTVL.